Here is one TCR beta chain with its context. Antigen specificity is unknown. This sample was included in a study of cytomegalovirus exposure and HLA in healthy donors. Broader study findings: According to an earlier analysis, most TCR beta V segments yielded productive rearrangements about 87% or about 30% of the time. A few chains tied to CMV proved CMV antigen-specific in vitro. The authors considered a cluster of highly shared sequence variants likely to be a sequencing artifact. Reportedly, HLA-A and HLA-B alleles of most subjects were accurately predicted from TCR beta.

It was with 60 Vbeta and 13 Jbeta primers that the PCR ran. Profiled with immunoSEQ multiplex PCR; TCRdb holds only in-frame clones, not every one. The data contain 160,000 or so clones, 65% to 85% of them singletons. From germline, CDR1 is SEHNR and CDR2 FQNEAQ (reference sequence). The CDR3 sequence is 12 residues long. V shed 6 bases, J shed 7 bases, and the junction held 3 bases outside the gene matches. This sequence joins TRBV7-9 and TRBJ2-1; 7 bases match TRBD1. The TCR originated in a man aged 55 to 70 in good health and CMV-seronegative. Sequencing was done on a sample of PBMCs. CDR3 region: CASSYRGNEQFF. The CDR3 DNA reads TGTGCCAGCAGTTACAGGGGTAATGAGCAGTTCTTC.